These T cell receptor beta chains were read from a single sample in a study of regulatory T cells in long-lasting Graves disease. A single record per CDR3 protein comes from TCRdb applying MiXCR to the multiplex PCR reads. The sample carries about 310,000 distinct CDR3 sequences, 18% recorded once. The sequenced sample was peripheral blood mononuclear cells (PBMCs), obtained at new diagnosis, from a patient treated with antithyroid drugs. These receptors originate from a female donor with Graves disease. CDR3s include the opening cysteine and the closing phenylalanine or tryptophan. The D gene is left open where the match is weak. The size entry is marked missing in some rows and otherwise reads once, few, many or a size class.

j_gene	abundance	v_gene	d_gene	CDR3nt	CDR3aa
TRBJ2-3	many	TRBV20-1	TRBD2	TGCAGTGCTAGGCCCCCCAGCGGGAGTCCAGATACGCAGTATTTT	CSARPPSGSPDTQYF
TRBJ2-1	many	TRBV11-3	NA	TGTGCCAGCAGCTTAGTCCCGGCCAGGGACGAAGTAGGGACTCCCCGACCTTACAATGAGCAGTTCTTC	CASSLVPARDEVGTPRPYNEQFF
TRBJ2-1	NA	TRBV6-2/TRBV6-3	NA	TGTGCCAGCAGTCTAACCTGGACACCCTACAATGAGCAGTTCTTC	CASSLTWTPYNEQFF
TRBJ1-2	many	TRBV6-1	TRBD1	TGTGCCAGCGATCATTCACAGGGGGCGCGTTCGAAATATGGCTACACCTTC	CASDHSQGARSKYGYTF
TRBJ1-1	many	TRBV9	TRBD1	TGTGCCAGCAGTGCATCTCGACAGGGGGCGGTGACTGAAGCTTTCTTT	CASSASRQGAVTEAFF
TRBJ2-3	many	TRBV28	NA	TGTGCCAGCATGGCACAGGATGGCACAGATACGCAGTATTTT	CASMAQDGTDTQYF
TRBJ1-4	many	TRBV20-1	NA	TGCAGTGCTAGAGACGACAGTCAACTGGATGAAAAACTGTTTTTT	CSARDDSQLDEKLFF
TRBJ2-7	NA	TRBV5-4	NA	TGTGCCAGCAGCTTGGGCGGGCTCCACACCTACGAGCAGTACTTC	CASSLGGLHTYEQYF
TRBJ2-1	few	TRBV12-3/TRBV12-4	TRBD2	TGTGCCAGCAGCAATTCTCGGCGGGAGAGAAACAATGAGCAGTTCTTC	CASSNSRRERNNEQFF
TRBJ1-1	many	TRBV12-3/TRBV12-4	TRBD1	TGTGCCAGCAGTTTATCGGGCAGGGGGGACACTGAAGCTTTCTTT	CASSLSGRGDTEAFF
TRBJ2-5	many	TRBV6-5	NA	TGTGCCAGCAGTTATATGCTGGAAGAGACCCAGTACTTC	CASSYMLEETQYF
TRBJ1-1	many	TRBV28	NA	TGTGCCAGCAGTCCCTCAGGGATGAACACTGAAGCTTTCTTT	CASSPSGMNTEAFF
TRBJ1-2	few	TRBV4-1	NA	TGCGCCAGCAGCCAGCCACGACTAGGAGTCTCTTCAAACTATGGCTACACCTTC	CASSQPRLGVSSNYGYTF
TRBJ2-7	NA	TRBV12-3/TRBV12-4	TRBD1	TGTGCCAGCCGTACGGCAGGGGGTCAAGGATACGAGCAGTACTTC	CASRTAGGQGYEQYF
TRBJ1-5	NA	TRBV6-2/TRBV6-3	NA	TGTGCCAGCAGTTACTCTTTCCTACAGATAGCTTATAGCAATCAGCCCCAGCATTTT	CASSYSFLQIAYSNQPQHF
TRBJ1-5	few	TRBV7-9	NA	TGTGCCAGCACCCCGGTCGGGGATCAGCCCCAGCATTTT	CASTPVGDQPQHF
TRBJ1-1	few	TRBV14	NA	TGTGCCAGCAGCCAAGTACTGGGGGCTGAAGCTTTCTTT	CASSQVLGAEAFF
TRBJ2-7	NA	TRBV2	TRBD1	TGTGCCAGCAGCGAATCACTCGGGACAGGGGTCCACGAGCAGTACTTC	CASSESLGTGVHEQYF
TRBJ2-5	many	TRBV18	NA	TGTGCCAGCTCACCTTCGGAAGAACAAGAGACCCAGTACTTC	CASSPSEEQETQYF
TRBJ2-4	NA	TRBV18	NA	TGTGCCAGCTCACCACTAGAGGCCAGAGCCAAAAACATTCAGTACTTC	CASSPLEARAKNIQYF
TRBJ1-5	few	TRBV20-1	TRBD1	TGCAGTGCAGGACAGGGTAGCAATCAGCCCCAGCATTTT	CSAGQGSNQPQHF
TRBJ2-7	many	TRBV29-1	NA	TGCAGCGTAACTTACCGGGACGGCTATTTCGAGCAGTACTTC	CSVTYRDGYFEQYF
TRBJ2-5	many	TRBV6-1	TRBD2	TGTGCCAGCAGTGACGCCAGGACTAGCGGGAGGGAGACCCAGTACTTC	CASSDARTSGRETQYF
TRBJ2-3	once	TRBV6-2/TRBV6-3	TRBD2	TGTGCCAGCAGTTACTTAGCGGGAAACACAGATACGCAGTATTTT	CASSYLAGNTDTQYF
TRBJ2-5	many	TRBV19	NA	TGTGCCAGTAGTATTGGAGGGACCATGGGGAAAGAGACCCAGTACTTC	CASSIGGTMGKETQYF
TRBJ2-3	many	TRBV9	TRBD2	TGTGCCAGCAGCGTATTTAAAAGAGCGGGAGGGGCAGATACGCAGTATTTT	CASSVFKRAGGADTQYF
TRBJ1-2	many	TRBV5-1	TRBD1	TGCGCCAGCAGCTTGGTTTTACAGGGGGATGGCTACACCTTC	CASSLVLQGDGYTF
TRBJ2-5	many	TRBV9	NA	TGTGCCAGCAGCGCTGGGGGTCGGGAGACCCAGTACTTC	CASSAGGRETQYF
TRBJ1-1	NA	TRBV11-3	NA	TGTGCCAGCAGCTTAAGGGGGGGATTGAACACTGAAGCTTTCTTT	CASSLRGGLNTEAFF
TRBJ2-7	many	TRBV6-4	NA	TGTGCCAGCAGTGACGAATACGAGCAGTACTTC	CASSDEYEQYF
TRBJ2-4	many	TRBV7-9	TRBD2	TGTGCCAGCAGCTCGACTAGCGGCATTCAGTACTTC	CASSSTSGIQYF
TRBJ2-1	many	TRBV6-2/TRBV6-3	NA	TGTGCCAGCAGCCCGCTCCACGACAGAACTTGGTTCTTC	CASSPLHDRTWFF
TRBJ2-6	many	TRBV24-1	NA	TGTGCCACCAGTGATTTTCCCTCTGGGGCCAACGTCCTGACTTTC	CATSDFPSGANVLTF
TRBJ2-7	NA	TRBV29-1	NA	TGCAGCGTTGAAAAACCCGGGAGCTCCTACGGGCAGTACTTC	CSVEKPGSSYGQYF
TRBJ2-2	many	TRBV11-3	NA	TGTGCCAGCAGCCCCCGCGATAGCGTTGACACCGGGGAGCTGTTTTTT	CASSPRDSVDTGELFF
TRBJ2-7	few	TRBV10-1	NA	TGCGCCAGCAGTGAAGGTGGGGGAACCTACGAGCAGTACTTC	CASSEGGGTYEQYF
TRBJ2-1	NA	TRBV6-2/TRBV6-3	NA	TGTGCCAGCAGTCAGGGGTTCTCCTACAATGAGCAGTTCTTC	CASSQGFSYNEQFF
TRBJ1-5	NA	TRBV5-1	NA	TGCGCCAGCAGCCCGCAAGGCTATAGCAATCAGCCCCAGCATTTT	CASSPQGYSNQPQHF
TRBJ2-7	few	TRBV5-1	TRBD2	TGCGCCAGCAGCTTTACGCGGGAGCACAACGAGCAGTACTTC	CASSFTREHNEQYF
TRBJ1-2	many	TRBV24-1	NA	TGTGCCACCAGTGACCCTGGGCCCGGGGAGGATAACTATGGCTACACCTTC	CATSDPGPGEDNYGYTF
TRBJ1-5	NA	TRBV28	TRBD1	TGTGCCGCAAGCCGAGACAGGGGACAGAATAGCAATCAGCCCCAGCATTTT	CAASRDRGQNSNQPQHF
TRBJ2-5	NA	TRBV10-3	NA	TGTGCCATCAGTGAGGACAGGCGTGAGACCCAGTACTTC	CAISEDRRETQYF
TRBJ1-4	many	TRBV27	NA	TGTGCCAGCAGTACGAGGGGGTGGGAAAAACTGTTTTTT	CASSTRGWEKLFF
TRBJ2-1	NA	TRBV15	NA	TGTGCCACCAGCAGAGAGCGTCAGAATGAGCAGTTCTTC	CATSRERQNEQFF
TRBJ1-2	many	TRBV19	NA	TGTGCCAGTAGTACCACAGGCCGGCTTGGCTACACCTTC	CASSTTGRLGYTF
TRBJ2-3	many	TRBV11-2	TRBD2	TGTGCCAGCAGCTTATTGAGGCAGCTCCCGGGAGGAGATACGCAGTATTTT	CASSLLRQLPGGDTQYF
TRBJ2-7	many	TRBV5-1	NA	TGCGCCAGCAGCCCCCCCGCGAGCGAGCAGTACTTC	CASSPPASEQYF
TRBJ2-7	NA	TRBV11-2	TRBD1	TGTGCCAGCAGCCCAATTAAGAGGGACAGGGGGCGAAGCTACGAGCAGTACTTC	CASSPIKRDRGRSYEQYF
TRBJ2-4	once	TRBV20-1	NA	TGCAGTGCTAGGGGCATGCGAGAGGGAAACATTCAGTACTTC	CSARGMREGNIQYF
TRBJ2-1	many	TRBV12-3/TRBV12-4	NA	TGTGCCAGCAGTCATAGACAGGGAGGACCCAATGAGCAGTTCTTC	CASSHRQGGPNEQFF
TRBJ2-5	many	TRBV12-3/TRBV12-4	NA	TGTGCCAGCCAGTCCAGGGGGACCCAGTACTTC	CASQSRGTQYF
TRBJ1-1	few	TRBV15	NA	TGTGCCACCAGCAAGCAGCTAAACACTGAAGCTTCCTTT	CATSKQLNTEASF
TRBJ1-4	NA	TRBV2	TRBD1	TGTGCCACCTCGGGACAGCTTAATGAAAAACTGTTTTTT	CATSGQLNEKLFF
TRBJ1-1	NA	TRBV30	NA	TGTGCCTGGAGTGTAAAGGGGATGAACACTGAAGCTTTCTTT	CAWSVKGMNTEAFF